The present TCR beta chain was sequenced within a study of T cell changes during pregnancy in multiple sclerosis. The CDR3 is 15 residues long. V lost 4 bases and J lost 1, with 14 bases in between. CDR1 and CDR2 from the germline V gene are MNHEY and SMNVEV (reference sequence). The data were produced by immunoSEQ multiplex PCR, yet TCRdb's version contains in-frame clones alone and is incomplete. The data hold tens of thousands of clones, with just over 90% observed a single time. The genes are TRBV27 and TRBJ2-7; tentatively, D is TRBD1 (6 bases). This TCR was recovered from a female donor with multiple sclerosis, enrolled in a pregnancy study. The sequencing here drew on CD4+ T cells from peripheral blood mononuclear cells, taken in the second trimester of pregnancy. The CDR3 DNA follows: TGTGCCAGCAGTTCCCTCTCGACAGGTTCCTACGAGCAGTACTTC. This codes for CASSSLSTGSYEQYF.